This T cell receptor (beta chain) was sequenced in a study of blood T cells in healthy people across ages. Study outcomes and limitations: Relative to aged donors, long-lived donors carried more naive CD4+ cells and displayed higher diversity.

Together with a sample-barcoded 5' primer, a J-beta primer mix was included in a second PCR lasting roughly 6 to 12 cycles. TCRdb reprocessed the 5' RACE reads via MiXCR and lists one record per CDR3 protein. The sample lists about 380,000 distinct CDR3 sequences, about half seen once, with under 65% in the top ten. CDR3 length: 13 residues. J lost 11 bases, V lost 6 bases, and 6 bases had no gene match. Germline V lookup: CDR1 MGHDK, CDR2 SYGVNS. Donation came from healthy Caucasian individuals in Russia who were aged roughly 6 to 95. This clonotype was observed at least ten times. Its antigen remains unidentified.

The chain links TRBV25-1 to TRBJ2-5; TRBD2 matches 13 bases. The clonotype comes from a man aged 55-75 years in good health. The sequencing sample was made of blood. CDR3 nucleotide sequence: TGTGCCAGCAGGACTAGCGGGGGGAATGAGCAGTACTTC. This codes for CASRTSGGNEQYF.